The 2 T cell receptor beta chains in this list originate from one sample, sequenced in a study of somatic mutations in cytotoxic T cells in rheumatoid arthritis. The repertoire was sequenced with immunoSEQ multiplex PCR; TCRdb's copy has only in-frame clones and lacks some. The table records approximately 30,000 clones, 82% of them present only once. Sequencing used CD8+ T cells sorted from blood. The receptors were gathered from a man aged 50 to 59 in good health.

The CDR3 here is CASSPGHDYSNQPQHF. CDR3 nucleotides: TGTGCCAGCAGCCCTGGACACGACTATAGCAATCAGCCCCAGCATTTT. The chain joins TRBV9 to TRBJ1-5; maybe TRBD1 (5 bases). In germline, CDR1 is SGDLS, CDR2 YYNGEE. V was cut by 4 bases and J by 0 bases, with 14 bases left in between. The CDR3 covers 16 residues.

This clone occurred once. The CDR3 nucleotides are TGTGCCAGCAGCTTCGGGCGGAGCACTGAAGCTTTCTTT. Its translation is CASSFGRSTEAFF. This chain joins TRBV7-6 and TRBJ1-1; D is unclear. The CDR3 runs 13 residues. The V gene lost 3 bases and the J gene lost 4 bases, with 9 bases spanning the gap. The germline CDR1 and CDR2 sequences are SGHVS and FNYEAQ.